The rows below give T cell receptor beta chains drawn from one sample of a study of blood T cell repertoires in COVID-19. Here immunoSEQ multiplex PCR was the method, and the copy in TCRdb shows in-frame clones only, minus some. The sample contains about 210,000 clones, about 81% of which appear only once. Sample: PBMCs or T cells enriched from blood (not recorded which). Source of these receptors: a middle-aged man who had recovered from COVID-19. Both conserved end residues are part of each CDR3. The D gene is left open where the match is weak. The size field is filled for only some rows; it gives once, few, many or a size class.

j_call: TRBJ2-1; clone_size: .; v_call: TRBV6-2/TRBV6-3; cdr3_length: 14; d_call: .; cdr3_aa: CASSYLREYNEQFF; cdr3_nt: TGTGCCAGCAGTTACCTCCGGGAATACAATGAGCAGTTCTTC
j_call: TRBJ1-1; clone_size: once; v_call: TRBV5-1; cdr3_length: 14; d_call: TRBD1; cdr3_aa: CASSWVSGGTEAFF; cdr3_nt: TGCGCCAGCAGCTGGGTATCAGGGGGCACTGAAGCTTTCTTT
j_call: TRBJ2-3; clone_size: once; v_call: TRBV25-1; cdr3_length: 14; d_call: .; cdr3_aa: CASSDDGRGRGQYF; cdr3_nt: TGTGCCAGCAGTGATGACGGCCGGGGTCGTGGGCAGTATTTT
j_call: TRBJ2-3; clone_size: .; v_call: TRBV5-6; cdr3_length: 14; d_call: TRBD2; cdr3_aa: CASSSGLAADTQYF; cdr3_nt: TGTGCCAGCAGCTCGGGACTAGCGGCAGATACGCAGTATTTT
j_call: TRBJ1-5; clone_size: few; v_call: TRBV12-5; cdr3_length: 15; d_call: .; cdr3_aa: CASGSGGSSNQPQHF; cdr3_nt: TGTGCTAGTGGCTCCGGAGGGTCGAGCAATCAGCCCCAGCATTTT
j_call: TRBJ2-2; clone_size: .; v_call: TRBV7-3; cdr3_length: 15; d_call: TRBD1; cdr3_aa: CASSLQGQGVGELFF; cdr3_nt: TGTGCCAGCAGCTTACAAGGACAGGGCGTGGGGGAGCTGTTTTTT
j_call: TRBJ1-1; clone_size: .; v_call: TRBV19; cdr3_length: 14; d_call: TRBD1; cdr3_aa: CATGGRGPNTEAFF; cdr3_nt: TGTGCCACCGGCGGCAGGGGGCCGAACACTGAAGCTTTCTTT
j_call: TRBJ1-1; clone_size: .; v_call: TRBV12-3/TRBV12-4; cdr3_length: 13; d_call: .; cdr3_aa: CASSKGGYTEAFF; cdr3_nt: TGTGCCAGCAGCAAGGGGGGGTACACTGAAGCTTTCTTT
j_call: TRBJ1-3; clone_size: once; v_call: TRBV5-1; cdr3_length: 14; d_call: .; cdr3_aa: CASSEGRPGNTIYF; cdr3_nt: TGCGCCAGCTCAGAAGGCAGGCCCGGAAACACCATATATTTT
j_call: TRBJ1-5; clone_size: .; v_call: TRBV2; cdr3_length: 15; d_call: TRBD1; cdr3_aa: CASSGGTGGNQPQHF; cdr3_nt: TGTGCCAGCAGTGGAGGGACAGGGGGCAATCAGCCCCAGCATTTT
j_call: TRBJ1-5; clone_size: .; v_call: TRBV19; cdr3_length: 18; d_call: TRBD1; cdr3_aa: CASIRSGHGTGVSQPQHF; cdr3_nt: TGTGCCAGTATTAGATCGGGTCACGGGACAGGGGTTTCCCAGCCCCAGCATTTT
j_call: TRBJ2-1; clone_size: once; v_call: TRBV30; cdr3_length: 13; d_call: TRBD2; cdr3_aa: CASAFFSSGEQFF; cdr3_nt: TGTGCCTCCGCTTTTTTTAGTAGCGGGGAGCAGTTCTTC
j_call: TRBJ2-3; clone_size: .; v_call: TRBV2; cdr3_length: 18; d_call: TRBD2; cdr3_aa: CASRKGALAGGPTDTQYF; cdr3_nt: TGTGCCAGCAGGAAAGGGGCACTAGCGGGGGGGCCCACAGATACGCAGTATTTT
j_call: TRBJ1-1; clone_size: few; v_call: TRBV7-9; cdr3_length: 16; d_call: .; cdr3_aa: CASSAGLSGGDTEAFF; cdr3_nt: TGTGCCAGCAGCGCTGGACTATCCGGCGGAGACACTGAAGCTTTCTTT
j_call: TRBJ1-1; clone_size: .; v_call: TRBV11-2; cdr3_length: 13; d_call: TRBD1; cdr3_aa: CASSLDPDRAAFF; cdr3_nt: TGTGCCAGCAGCTTAGATCCGGACAGGGCAGCTTTCTTT
j_call: TRBJ1-2; clone_size: once; v_call: TRBV27; cdr3_length: 14; d_call: TRBD1; cdr3_aa: CASSPNRGLSGYTF; cdr3_nt: TGTGCCAGCAGTCCAAACAGGGGTTTATCTGGCTACACCTTC
j_call: TRBJ1-1; clone_size: .; v_call: TRBV5-5; cdr3_length: 13; d_call: .; cdr3_aa: CASSLQDSPEAFF; cdr3_nt: TGTGCCAGCAGCTTGCAGGACAGCCCTGAAGCTTTCTTT
j_call: TRBJ1-4; clone_size: once; v_call: TRBV18; cdr3_length: 13; d_call: .; cdr3_aa: CASHRTGTEKLFF; cdr3_nt: TGTGCCAGCCATCGAACAGGGACCGAAAAACTGTTTTTT
j_call: TRBJ2-3; clone_size: .; v_call: TRBV6-5; cdr3_length: 15; d_call: TRBD1; cdr3_aa: CASKTGGLGTDTQYF; cdr3_nt: TGTGCCAGCAAAACAGGGGGCTTAGGCACAGATACGCAGTATTTT
j_call: TRBJ1-6; clone_size: .; v_call: TRBV30; cdr3_length: 14; d_call: TRBD1; cdr3_aa: CAWSGAGGNSPLHF; cdr3_nt: TGTGCCTGGAGTGGGGCAGGGGGGAATTCACCCCTCCACTTT
j_call: TRBJ2-5; clone_size: .; v_call: TRBV11-2; cdr3_length: 13; d_call: TRBD2; cdr3_aa: CASSLGGGETQYF; cdr3_nt: TGTGCCAGCAGCTTAGGGGGAGGGGAGACCCAGTACTTC
j_call: TRBJ2-7; clone_size: .; v_call: TRBV5-1; cdr3_length: 18; d_call: TRBD2; cdr3_aa: CASSRGLAGGELSYEQYF; cdr3_nt: TGCGCCAGCAGCAGGGGACTAGCGGGGGGTGAGCTCTCCTACGAGCAGTACTTC
j_call: TRBJ1-2; clone_size: .; v_call: TRBV5-4; cdr3_length: 16; d_call: TRBD1; cdr3_aa: CASSHIDRVPTYGYTF; cdr3_nt: TGTGCCAGCAGCCACATAGACAGGGTTCCTACCTATGGCTACACCTTC
j_call: TRBJ2-3; clone_size: .; v_call: TRBV24-1; cdr3_length: 18; d_call: TRBD2; cdr3_aa: CATSDSGTSLVSTDTQYF; cdr3_nt: TGTGCCACCAGTGACTCCGGGACTAGTTTGGTTAGCACAGATACGCAGTATTTT
j_call: TRBJ1-2; clone_size: .; v_call: TRBV6-1; cdr3_length: 15; d_call: .; cdr3_aa: CASSDVGLRKYGYTF; cdr3_nt: TGTGCCAGCAGTGATGTGGGACTCCGCAAGTATGGCTACACCTTC
j_call: TRBJ2-6; clone_size: many; v_call: TRBV21-1; cdr3_length: 18; d_call: .; cdr3_aa: CASSNKHRDSSGANVLTF; cdr3_nt: TGTGCCAGCAGCAATAAGCACCGGGACAGCTCTGGGGCCAACGTCCTGACTTTC
j_call: TRBJ2-5; clone_size: .; v_call: TRBV6-5; cdr3_length: 15; d_call: TRBD2; cdr3_aa: CASARLAGGQETQYF; cdr3_nt: TGTGCCAGCGCGCGACTAGCGGGAGGGCAAGAGACCCAGTACTTC